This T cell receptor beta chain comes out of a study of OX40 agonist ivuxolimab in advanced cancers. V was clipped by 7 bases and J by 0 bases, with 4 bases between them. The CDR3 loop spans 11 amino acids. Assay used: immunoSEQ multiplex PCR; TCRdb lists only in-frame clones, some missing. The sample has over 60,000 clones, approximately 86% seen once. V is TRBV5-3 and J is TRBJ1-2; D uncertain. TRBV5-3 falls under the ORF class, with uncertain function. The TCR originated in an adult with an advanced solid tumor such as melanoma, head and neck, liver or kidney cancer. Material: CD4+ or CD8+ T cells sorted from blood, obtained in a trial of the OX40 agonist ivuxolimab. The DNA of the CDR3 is TGTGCCAGACAGGCTAACTATGGCTACACCTTC. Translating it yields CARQANYGYTF.